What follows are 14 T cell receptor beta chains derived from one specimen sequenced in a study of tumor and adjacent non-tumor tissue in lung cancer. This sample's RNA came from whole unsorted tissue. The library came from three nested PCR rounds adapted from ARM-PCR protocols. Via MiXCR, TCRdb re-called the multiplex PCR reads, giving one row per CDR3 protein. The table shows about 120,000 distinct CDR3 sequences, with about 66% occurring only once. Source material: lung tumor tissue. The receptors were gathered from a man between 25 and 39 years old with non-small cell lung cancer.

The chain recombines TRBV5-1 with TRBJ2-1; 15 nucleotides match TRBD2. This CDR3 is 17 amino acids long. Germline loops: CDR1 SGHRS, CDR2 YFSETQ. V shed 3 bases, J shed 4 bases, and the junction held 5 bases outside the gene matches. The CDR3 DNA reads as TGCGCCAGCAGCTCCGGACTAGCGGGGGGGCGGTACAATGAGCAGTTCTTC. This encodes CASSSGLAGGRYNEQFF.

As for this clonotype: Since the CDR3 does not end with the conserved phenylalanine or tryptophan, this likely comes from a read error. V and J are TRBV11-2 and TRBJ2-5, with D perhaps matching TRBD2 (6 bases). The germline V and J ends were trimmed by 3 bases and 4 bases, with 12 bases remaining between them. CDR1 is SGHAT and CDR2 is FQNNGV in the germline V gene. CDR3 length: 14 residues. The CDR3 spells CASSLDGSGETQYI. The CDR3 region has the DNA TGTGCCAGCAGCTTGGATGGTAGCGGAGAGACCCAGTACATC.

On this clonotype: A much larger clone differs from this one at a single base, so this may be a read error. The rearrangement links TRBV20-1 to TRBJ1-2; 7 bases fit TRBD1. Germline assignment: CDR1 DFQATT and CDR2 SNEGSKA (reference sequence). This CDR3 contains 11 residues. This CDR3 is CSARRGMWTGF. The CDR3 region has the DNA TGCAGTGCTAGACGGGGTATGTGGACAGGATTC.

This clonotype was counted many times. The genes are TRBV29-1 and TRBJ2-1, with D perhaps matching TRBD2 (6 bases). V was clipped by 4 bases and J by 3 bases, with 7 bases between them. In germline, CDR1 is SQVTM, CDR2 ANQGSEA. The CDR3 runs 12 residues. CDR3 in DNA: TGCAGCGTTGGCGGGGACTACAATGAGCAGTTCTTC. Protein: CSVGGDYNEQFF.

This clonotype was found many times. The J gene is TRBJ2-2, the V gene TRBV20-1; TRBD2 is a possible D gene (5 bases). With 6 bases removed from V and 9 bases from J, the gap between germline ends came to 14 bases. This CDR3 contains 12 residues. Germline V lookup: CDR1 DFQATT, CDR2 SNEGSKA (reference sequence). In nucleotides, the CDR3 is TGCAGTGCGGATAGAGGGTACCGGGAGCTGTTTTTT. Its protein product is CSADRGYRELFF.

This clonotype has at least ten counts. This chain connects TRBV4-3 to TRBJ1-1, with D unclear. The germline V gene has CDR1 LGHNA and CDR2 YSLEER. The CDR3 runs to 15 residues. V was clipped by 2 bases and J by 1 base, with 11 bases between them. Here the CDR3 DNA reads TGCGCCAGCAGCCAAAAGGCGGCGGAGAACACTGAAGCTTTCTTT. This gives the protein CASSQKAAENTEAFF.

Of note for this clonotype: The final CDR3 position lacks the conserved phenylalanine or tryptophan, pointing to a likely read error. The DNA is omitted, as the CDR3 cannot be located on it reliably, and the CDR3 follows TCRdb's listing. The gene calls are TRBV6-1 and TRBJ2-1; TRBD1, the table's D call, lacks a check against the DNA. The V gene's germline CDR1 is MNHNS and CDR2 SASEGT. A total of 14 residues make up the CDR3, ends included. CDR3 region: CASKDRVWVNERIL.

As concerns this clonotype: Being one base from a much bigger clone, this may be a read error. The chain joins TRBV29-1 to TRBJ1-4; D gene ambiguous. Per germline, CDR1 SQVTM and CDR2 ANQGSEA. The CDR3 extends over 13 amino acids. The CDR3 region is CRVEFQTNEKLFF. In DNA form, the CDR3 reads TGCAGGGTTGAATTCCAGACAAATGAAAAACTGTTTTTT.

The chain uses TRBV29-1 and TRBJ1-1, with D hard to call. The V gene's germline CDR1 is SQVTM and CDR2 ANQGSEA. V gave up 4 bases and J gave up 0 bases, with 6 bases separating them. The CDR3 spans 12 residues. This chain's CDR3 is CSVAVMNTEAFF. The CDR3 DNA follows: TGCAGCGTTGCGGTCATGAACACTGAAGCTTTCTTT.

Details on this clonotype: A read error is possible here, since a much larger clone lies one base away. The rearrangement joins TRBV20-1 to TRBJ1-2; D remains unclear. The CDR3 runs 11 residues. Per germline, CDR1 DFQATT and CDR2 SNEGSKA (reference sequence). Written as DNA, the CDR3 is TGCGGTGCTAACACCGGGGATGGCTACACCTTC. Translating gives CGANTGDGYTF.

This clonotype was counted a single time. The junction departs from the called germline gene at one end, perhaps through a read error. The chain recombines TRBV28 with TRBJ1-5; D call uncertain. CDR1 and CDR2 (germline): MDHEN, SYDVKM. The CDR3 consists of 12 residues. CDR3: CASSLNAQPQRF. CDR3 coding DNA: TGTGCCAGCAGTCTCAATGCTCAGCCCCAGCGTTTT.

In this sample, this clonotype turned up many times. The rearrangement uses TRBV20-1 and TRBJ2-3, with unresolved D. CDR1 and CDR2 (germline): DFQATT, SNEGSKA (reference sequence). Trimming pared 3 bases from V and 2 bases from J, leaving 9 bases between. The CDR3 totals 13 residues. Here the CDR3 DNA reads TGCAGTGCTAGCACGGATACCACAGATACGCAGTATTTT. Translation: CSASTDTTDTQYF.

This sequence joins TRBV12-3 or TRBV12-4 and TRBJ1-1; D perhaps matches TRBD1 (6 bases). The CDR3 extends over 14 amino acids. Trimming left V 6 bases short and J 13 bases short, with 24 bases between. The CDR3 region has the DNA TGTGCCAGCAGGCGCAGGGGACGGAAGACTGAGGATTTCTTT. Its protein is CASRRRGRKTEDFF.

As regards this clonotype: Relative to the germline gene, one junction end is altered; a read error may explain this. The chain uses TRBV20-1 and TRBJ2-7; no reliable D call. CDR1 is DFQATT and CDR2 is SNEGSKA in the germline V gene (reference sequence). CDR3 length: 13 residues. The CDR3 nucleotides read TGTAGTGCTAGATCGATCAGGTCCCACGAGCAGTACTTC. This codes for CSARSIRSHEQYF.